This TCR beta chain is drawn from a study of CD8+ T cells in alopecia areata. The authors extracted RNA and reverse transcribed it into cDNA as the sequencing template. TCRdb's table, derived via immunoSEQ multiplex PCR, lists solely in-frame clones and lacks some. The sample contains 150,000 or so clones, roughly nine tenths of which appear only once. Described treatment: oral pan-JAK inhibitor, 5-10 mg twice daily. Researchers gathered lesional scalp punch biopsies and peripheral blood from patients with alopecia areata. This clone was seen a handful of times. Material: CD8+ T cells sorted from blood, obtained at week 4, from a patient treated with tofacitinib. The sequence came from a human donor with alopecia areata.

The CDR3 coding sequence is TGCGCCAGCAGCCAGGCGGGAGGGCCATTTGAGCAGTTCTTC. Translation: CASSQAGGPFEQFF. The chain joins TRBV4-1 to TRBJ2-1, with 9 bases matching TRBD2. Germline CDR1 MGHRA, CDR2 YSYEKL. The CDR3 runs 14 residues. The ends lost 3 bases at V and 9 bases at J; junction bases unmatched: 6.